A single sample gave rise to the 24 T cell receptor beta chains below, sequenced in a study of blood T cell repertoires in COVID-19. TCRdb's table, derived via immunoSEQ multiplex PCR, lists solely in-frame clones and lacks some. Seen here are fewer than 200,000 clones, around 86% observed once, and the top ten hold over 6%. The sample was peripheral blood. These receptors all come from a woman in her 70s with COVID-19, enrolled during active disease.

The genes are TRBV24-1 and TRBJ2-7; TRBD2 agrees at 10 bases. V was pared by 3 bases and J by 5 bases, with 9 bases of the junction left unmatched. The CDR3 covers 16 residues. Germline V gene data show CDR1 as KGHDR and CDR2 as SFDVKD. CDR3 amino acids: CATSDPASSGGHEQYF. For the CDR3, the DNA is TGTGCCACCAGTGATCCCGCTTCTAGCGGGGGTCACGAGCAGTACTTC.

This chain joins TRBV6-2 or TRBV6-3 and TRBJ1-2, with D tentatively TRBD1 (5 bases). Germline CDR1 MNHEY, CDR2 SVGEGT. The CDR3 spans 15 residues. The V end lost 5 bases, the J end lost 4 bases, and 17 bases lay between the germline ends. In DNA form, the CDR3 reads TGTGCCAGCAGTGATGCCGGGCCTCAGGGCTATGGCTACACCTTC. As protein: CASSDAGPQGYGYTF.

This chain joins TRBV28 and TRBJ1-2, with 7 bases fitting TRBD1. The germline V gene encodes CDR1 MDHEN and CDR2 SYDVKM. The CDR3 extends over 16 amino acids. V lost 6 bases and J lost 3; bases outside the gene matches: 13. The CDR3 loop reads CASSGPGQKYDYGYTF. CDR3 DNA sequence: TGTGCCAGCAGCGGGCCGGGACAGAAATATGACTATGGCTACACCTTC.

The chain uses TRBV30 and TRBJ2-5; 11 bases line up with TRBD2. This CDR3 has 17 residues. V dropped 1 base and J dropped 4; count of bases not matched to a gene: 11. Germline assignment: CDR1 GTSNPN and CDR2 SVGIG (reference sequence). CDR3 coding DNA: TGTGCCTGGAGTGCCCTGATTAGCGGGAGGGCCCCAGAGACCCAGTACTTC. Its protein is CAWSALISGRAPETQYF. Full variable domain (rest looked up from reference TRBV30 and TRBJ2-5): SQTIHQWPATLVQPVGSPLSLECTVEGTSNPNLYWYRQAAGRGLQLLFYSVGIGQISSEVPQNLSASRPQDRQFILSSKKLLLSDSGFYLCAWSALISGRAPETQYFGPGTRLLVL.

This clone was found once. The chain links TRBV19 to TRBJ1-2, with a possible D match to TRBD1 (5 bases). Between the trimmed V and J ends, which lost 2 bases and 8 bases, there was a span of 12 bases. CDR3 length equals 13 residues. Germline lookup yields CDR1 LNHDA and CDR2 SQIVND (reference sequence). CDR3 nucleotides: TGTGCCAGTAGTATAAGACAGCTTGGAGGCTACACCTTC. Its translation is CASSIRQLGGYTF.

The J gene is TRBJ2-7, the V gene TRBV2, with a tentative D call TRBD2 (6 bases). Trimming took 5 bases from V and 1 from J, leaving 12 bases between them. Germline V gives CDR1 SNHLY, CDR2 FYNNEI. CDR3 size: 14 residues. The CDR3: CASSRDSSSYEQYF. The CDR3, as DNA: TGTGCCAGCAGTCGGGACTCATCTTCCTACGAGCAGTACTTC.

The chain links TRBV9 to TRBJ2-2; D unclear. The CDR3 covers 14 residues. CDR1 SGDLS and CDR2 YYNGEE come from the germline V gene. Trimming took off 0 bases at V and 5 bases at J, with 8 bases between the two ends. The CDR3 DNA follows: TGTGCCAGCAGCGTAGCCCCCAGAACCGGGGAGCTGTTTTTT. Its protein is CASSVAPRTGELFF.

This rearrangement joins TRBV4-3 to TRBJ2-3; 7 bases agree with TRBD1. V was pared by 4 bases and J by 0 bases, with 7 bases of the junction left unmatched. The germline V gene has CDR1 LGHNA and CDR2 YSLEER. The CDR3 covers 16 residues. The CDR3 DNA reads as TGCGCCAGCAGCCGGGGACAGAGCTCTAGCACAGATACGCAGTATTTT. Protein sequence: CASSRGQSSSTDTQYF.

This chain's CDR3 is CASRAGTGGTYF. Here the CDR3 DNA reads TGTGCCAGTAGAGCCGGGACAGGGGGTACGTACTTC. This sequence joins TRBV19 and TRBJ2-7; 11 nucleotides match TRBD1. Trimming took 6 bases from V and 12 from J; bases not matched to a gene: 7. The CDR3 totals 12 residues. Germline V gene lookup returns CDR1 LNHDA and CDR2 SQIVND (reference sequence).

This chain joins TRBV24-1 and TRBJ2-2; TRBD1 matches 11 bases. From germline, CDR1 is KGHDR and CDR2 SFDVKD. CDR3 length: 17 amino acids. Unmatched junction bases numbered 6, after V lost 3 bases and J lost 4 bases. The CDR3 DNA reads TGTGCCACCAGTGATCCAGGACAGGGGGCTTTCACCGGGGAGCTGTTTTTT. The encoded protein is CATSDPGQGAFTGELFF.

This chain links TRBV7-2 with TRBJ2-7; D remains unclear. CDR1 is SGHTA, CDR2 FQGNSA, per germline. The germline V and J ends were trimmed by 1 base and 9 bases, with 7 bases remaining between them. CDR3 length: 11 amino acids. The CDR3 loop reads CASSLESRQYF. The CDR3 nucleotides read TGTGCCAGCAGCTTAGAGAGCCGGCAGTACTTC. The full variable domain, with the rest looked up from reference TRBV7-2 and TRBJ2-7, is GAGVSQSPSNKVTEKGKDVELRCDPISGHTALYWYRQSLGQGLEFLIYFQGNSAPDKSGLPSDRFSAERTGGSVSTLTIQRTQQEDSAVYLCASSLESRQYFGPGTRLTVT.

V gene TRBV7-3 combines with J gene TRBJ2-5, with 12 bases lining up with TRBD2. Trimming at V came to 7 bases and at J to 3 bases, leaving 12 bases not matched to a gene. In germline, CDR1 is SGHTA, CDR2 FQGTGA. CDR3 size: 17 residues. In DNA form, the CDR3 reads TGTGCCAGCACTACATTTTCTAGCGGGAGGGCCGAAGAGACCCAGTACTTC. This translates into CASTTFSSGRAEETQYF.

This chain uses TRBV4-3 with TRBJ2-1; 11 bases agree with TRBD2. The V gene's germline CDR1 is LGHNA and CDR2 YSLEER. The CDR3 totals 17 residues. After removal of 0 bases from V and 7 bases from J, the junction contained 8 bases not matched to a gene. Here the CDR3 reads CASSQDRSASGGNEQFF. CDR3 DNA: TGCGCCAGCAGCCAAGATCGTTCGGCTAGCGGGGGGAATGAGCAGTTCTTC.

J is TRBJ2-1 and V is TRBV29-1; 14 nucleotides match TRBD2. Per germline, CDR1 SQVTM and CDR2 ANQGSEA. The CDR3 loop spans 19 amino acids. V lost 7 bases to trimming and J lost 1 base; unmatched junction nucleotides: 15. The CDR3 DNA sequence: TGCAGCGGCGAAATCACGGGACTAGCGGGAGTAGTATCCTACAATGAGCAGTTCTTC. Its protein is CSGEITGLAGVVSYNEQFF.

This sequence joins TRBV5-4 and TRBJ2-1; 11 positions agree with TRBD2. From germline, CDR1 is SGHNT and CDR2 YYREEE (reference sequence). V was pared by 5 bases and J by 2 bases, with 3 bases of the junction left unmatched. The CDR3 loop spans 15 amino acids. CDR3 sequence: CASSMTSGTYNEQFF. In DNA form, the CDR3 reads TGTGCCAGCAGTATGACTAGCGGGACCTACAATGAGCAGTTCTTC. The full variable domain, with the rest looked up from reference TRBV5-4 and TRBJ2-1, is ETGVTQSPTHLIKTRGQQVTLRCSSQSGHNTVSWYQQALGQGPQFIFQYYREEENGRGNFPPRFSGLQFPNYSSELNVNALELDDSALYLCASSMTSGTYNEQFFGPGTRLTVL.

This chain joins TRBV28 and TRBJ2-7; the match to TRBD2 covers 7 bases. Germline V lookup: CDR1 MDHEN, CDR2 SYDVKM. J gave up 4 bases and V 5 bases, and 14 bases lay outside the gene matches. CDR3 size: 16 residues. CDR3 residues: CASSASGGPYLYEQYF. The CDR3 DNA reads TGTGCCAGCAGTGCCTCGGGGGGACCATATCTTTACGAGCAGTACTTC.

The rearrangement joins TRBV18 to TRBJ2-1; 13 positions match TRBD2. Trimming took 4 bases from V and 6 from J; bases not matched to a gene: 3. The CDR3 has 15 amino acids. Germline assignment: CDR1 KGHSH and CDR2 LQKENI. CDR3 protein: CASSQGLAGLNEQFF. The DNA for the CDR3 is TGTGCCAGCTCACAGGGACTAGCGGGGCTCAATGAGCAGTTCTTC.

The rearrangement links TRBV15 to TRBJ2-3; TRBD2 matches 11 bases. The V gene's germline CDR1 is LNHNV and CDR2 YYDKDF (reference sequence). The CDR3 has 17 amino acids. With V trimmed by 1 base and J by 1 base, 4 bases remained unmatched. The CDR3 DNA sequence: TGTGCCACCAGCAGAGGCCAGACTAGCGGGGGCACAGATACGCAGTATTTT. The encoded protein is CATSRGQTSGGTDTQYF.

The sample holds a few counts of this clone. The chain has TRBV6-1 and TRBJ1-6; D not certain. CDR1 is MNHNS, CDR2 SASEGT, per germline. CDR3 length equals 16 residues. The V gene lost 1 base and the J gene lost 7 bases, with 14 bases spanning the gap. The CDR3 DNA is TGTGCCAGCAGTGAAGAGGTCCCGACGGGGAATTCACCCCTCCACTTT. As protein: CASSEEVPTGNSPLHF.

This clone has only a few counts. V and J are TRBV28 and TRBJ1-1; 7 nucleotides align to TRBD1. This CDR3 is built from 14 residues. Trimming at V came to 6 bases and at J to 2 bases, leaving 6 bases not matched to a gene. Germline V gene lookup returns CDR1 MDHEN and CDR2 SYDVKM. The CDR3 DNA follows: TGTGCCAGCAGGTTAAGGGACAGAAACACTGAAGCTTTCTTT. This sequence encodes CASRLRDRNTEAFF.

This rearrangement joins TRBV5-5 to TRBJ2-1, with 8 positions matching TRBD2. This CDR3 region has 16 residues. The trim removed 4 bases at V and 9 bases at J, leaving 15 bases unmatched. The germline V gene has CDR1 SGHKS and CDR2 YYEKEE (reference sequence). The CDR3 loop reads CASSAAEGLVGTEQFF. The CDR3 DNA reads TGTGCCAGCAGCGCCGCTGAGGGACTAGTGGGTACTGAGCAGTTCTTC.

The chain is built from TRBV3-1 (or the pseudogene TRBV3-2) and TRBJ2-7, with 8 bases lining up with TRBD1. The CDR3 spans 13 residues. The J segment lost 0 bases and the V segment lost 6 bases, leaving 1 base of the junction unmatched. Germline V gene lookup returns CDR1 LGHDT and CDR2 YNNKEL (reference sequence). The CDR3 DNA reads as TGTGCCAGCAGAGGGACAGGCTCCTACGAGCAGTACTTC. Translating gives CASRGTGSYEQYF.

The chain recombines TRBV4-2 with TRBJ1-2, with a weak D call TRBD1 (6 bases). Germline V gene lookup returns CDR1 LGHNA and CDR2 YNFKEQ. The CDR3 is 14 amino acids. The V and J ends lost 4 bases and 2 bases respectively, with 11 bases between them. Here the CDR3 reads CASSPIQGNYGYTF. For the CDR3, the DNA is TGTGCCAGCAGCCCTATACAGGGAAACTATGGCTACACCTTC.

The rearrangement uses TRBV19 and TRBJ1-5; 8 bases line up with TRBD1. The CDR3 has 15 amino acids. J lost 4 bases, V lost 6 bases, and 8 bases had no gene match. Germline V CDR1 and CDR2: LNHDA, SQIVND (reference sequence). CDR3 nucleotide sequence: TGTGCCAGTAGACCAGGGGGCGCACGGAATCAGCCCCAGCATTTT. Its translation is CASRPGGARNQPQHF. The whole variable domain, filled in from reference TRBV19 and TRBJ1-5, reads DGGITQSPKYLFRKEGQNVTLSCEQNLNHDAMYWYRQDPGQGLRLIYYSQIVNDFQKGDIAEGYSVSREKKESFPLTVTSAQKNPTAFYLCASRPGGARNQPQHFGDGTRLSIL.